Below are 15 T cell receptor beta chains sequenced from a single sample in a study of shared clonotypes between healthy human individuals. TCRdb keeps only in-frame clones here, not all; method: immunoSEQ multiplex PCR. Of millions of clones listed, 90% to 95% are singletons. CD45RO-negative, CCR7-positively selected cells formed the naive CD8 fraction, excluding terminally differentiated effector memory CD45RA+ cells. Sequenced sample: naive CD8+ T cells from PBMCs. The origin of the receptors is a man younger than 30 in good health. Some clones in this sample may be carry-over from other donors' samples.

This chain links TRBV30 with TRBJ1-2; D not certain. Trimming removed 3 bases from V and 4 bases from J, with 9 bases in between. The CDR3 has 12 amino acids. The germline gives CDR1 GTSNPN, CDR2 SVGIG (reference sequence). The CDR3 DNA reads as TGTGCCTGGAGCTCCAGTCCCTATGGCTACACCTTC. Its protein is CAWSSSPYGYTF.

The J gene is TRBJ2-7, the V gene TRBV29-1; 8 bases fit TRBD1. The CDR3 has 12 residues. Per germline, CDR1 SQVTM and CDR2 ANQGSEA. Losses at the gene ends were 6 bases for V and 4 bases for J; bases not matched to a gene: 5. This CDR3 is CSVGQGRYEQYF. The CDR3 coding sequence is TGCAGCGTCGGACAGGGTCGGTACGAGCAGTACTTC.

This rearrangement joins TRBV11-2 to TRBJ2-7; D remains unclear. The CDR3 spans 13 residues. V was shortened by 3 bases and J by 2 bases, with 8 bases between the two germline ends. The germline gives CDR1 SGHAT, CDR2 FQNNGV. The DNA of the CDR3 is TGTGCCAGCAGCTTCTCTAATACCTACGAGCAGTACTTC. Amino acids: CASSFSNTYEQYF.

CDR3 sequence: CASSWDHRWPQHF. CDR3 DNA: TGTGCCAGCAGCTGGGACCATCGCTGGCCCCAGCATTTT. This chain links TRBV27 with TRBJ1-5; tentatively, D is TRBD1 (5 bases). The CDR3 covers 13 residues. Trimming pared 6 bases from V and 9 bases from J, leaving 15 bases between. Germline CDR1 is MNHEY and CDR2 is SMNVEV (reference sequence).

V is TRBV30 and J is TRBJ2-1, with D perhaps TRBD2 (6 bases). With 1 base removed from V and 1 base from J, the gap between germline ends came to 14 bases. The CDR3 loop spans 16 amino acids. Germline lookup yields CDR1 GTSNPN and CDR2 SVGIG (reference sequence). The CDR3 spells CAWSGSPRGSYNEQFF. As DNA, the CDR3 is TGTGCCTGGAGTGGCTCCCCCCGGGGGTCCTACAATGAGCAGTTCTTC.

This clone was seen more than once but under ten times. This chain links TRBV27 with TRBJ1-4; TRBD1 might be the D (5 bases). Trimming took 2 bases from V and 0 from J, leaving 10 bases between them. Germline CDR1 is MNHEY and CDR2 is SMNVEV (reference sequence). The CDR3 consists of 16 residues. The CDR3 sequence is CASSLDRSATNEKLFF. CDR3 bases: TGTGCCAGCAGTTTAGACAGATCAGCAACTAATGAAAAACTGTTTTTT. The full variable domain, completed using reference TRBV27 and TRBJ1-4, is EAQVTQNPRYLITVTGKKLTVTCSQNMNHEYMSWYRQDPGLGLRQIYYSMNVEVTDKGDVPEGYKVSRKEKRNFPLILESPSPNQTSLYFCASSLDRSATNEKLFFGSGTQLSVL.

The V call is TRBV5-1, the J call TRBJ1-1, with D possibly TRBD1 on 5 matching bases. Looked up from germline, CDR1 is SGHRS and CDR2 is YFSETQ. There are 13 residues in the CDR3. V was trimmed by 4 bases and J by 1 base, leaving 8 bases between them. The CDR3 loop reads CASSPGGNTEAFF. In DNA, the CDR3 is TGCGCCAGCAGCCCGGGGGGGAACACTGAAGCTTTCTTT.

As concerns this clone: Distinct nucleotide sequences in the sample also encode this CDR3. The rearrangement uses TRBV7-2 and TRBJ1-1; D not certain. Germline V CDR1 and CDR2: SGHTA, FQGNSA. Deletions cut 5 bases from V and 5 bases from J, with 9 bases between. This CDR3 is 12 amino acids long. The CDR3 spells CASSPRGTEAFF. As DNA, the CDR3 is TGTGCCAGCAGCCCCCGCGGGACTGAAGCTTTCTTT.

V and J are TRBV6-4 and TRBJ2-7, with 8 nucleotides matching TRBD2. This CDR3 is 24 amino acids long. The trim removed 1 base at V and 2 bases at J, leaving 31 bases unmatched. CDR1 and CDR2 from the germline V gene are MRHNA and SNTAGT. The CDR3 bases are TGTGCCAGCAGTGACTTATCATTATTGTGCGGGAGGCCTACACTAAACCACGCGACCTACGAGCAGTACTTC. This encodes CASSDLSLLCGRPTLNHATYEQYF.

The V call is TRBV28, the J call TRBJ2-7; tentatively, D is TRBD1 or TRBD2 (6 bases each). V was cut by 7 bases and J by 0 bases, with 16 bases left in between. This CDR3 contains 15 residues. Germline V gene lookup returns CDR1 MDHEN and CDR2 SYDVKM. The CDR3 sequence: CASTVGGQISYEQYF. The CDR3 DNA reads TGTGCCAGCACAGTGGGGGGCCAAATCTCCTACGAGCAGTACTTC.

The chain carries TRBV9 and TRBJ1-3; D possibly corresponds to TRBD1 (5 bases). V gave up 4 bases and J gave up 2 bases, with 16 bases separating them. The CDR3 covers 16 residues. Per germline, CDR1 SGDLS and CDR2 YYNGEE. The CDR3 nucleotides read TGTGCCAGCAGCCCAGCCCGACGAGGGGCTGGAAACACCATATATTTT. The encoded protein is CASSPARRGAGNTIYF.

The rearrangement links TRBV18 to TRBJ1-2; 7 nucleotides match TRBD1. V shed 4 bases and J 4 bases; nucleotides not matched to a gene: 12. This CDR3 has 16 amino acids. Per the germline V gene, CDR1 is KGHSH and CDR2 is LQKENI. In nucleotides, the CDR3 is TGTGCCAGCTCACACGGGAGTGGACAGGCGCTCTATGGCTACACCTTC. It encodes CASSHGSGQALYGYTF.

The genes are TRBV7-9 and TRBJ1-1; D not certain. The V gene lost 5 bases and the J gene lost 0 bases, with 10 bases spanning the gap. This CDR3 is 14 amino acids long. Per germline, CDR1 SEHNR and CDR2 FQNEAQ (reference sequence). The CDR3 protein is CASSGSAMNTEAFF. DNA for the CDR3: TGTGCCAGCAGCGGCTCGGCTATGAACACTGAAGCTTTCTTT.

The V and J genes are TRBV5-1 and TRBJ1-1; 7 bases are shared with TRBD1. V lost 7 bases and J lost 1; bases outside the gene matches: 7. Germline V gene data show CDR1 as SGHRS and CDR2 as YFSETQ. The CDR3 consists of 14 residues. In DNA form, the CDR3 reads TGCGCCAGCCGACAGGGATCGAGGAACACTGAAGCTTTCTTT. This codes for CASRQGSRNTEAFF.

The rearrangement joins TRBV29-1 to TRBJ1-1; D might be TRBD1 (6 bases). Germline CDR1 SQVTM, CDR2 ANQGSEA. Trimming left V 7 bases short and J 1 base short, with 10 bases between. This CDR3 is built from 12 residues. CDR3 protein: CSGMTGNTEAFF. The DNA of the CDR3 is TGCAGCGGTATGACAGGGAACACTGAAGCTTTCTTT.